This entry lists 22 T cell receptor beta chains sequenced from one sample in a study of response to subunit inactivated influenza vaccine. One entry per CDR3 protein results from TCRdb running MiXCR on the RT-PCR reads. The table lists 600,000 to 850,000 distinct CDR3 sequences, approximately 15% of them singletons. The sequencing used PBMCs from blood, collected roughly 15 days before vaccination. These receptors came from a man in his forties or fifties who received an inactivated influenza vaccine.

This rearrangement joins TRBV2 to TRBJ2-6, with D possibly matching TRBD1 (5 bases). Germline values: CDR1 SNHLY, CDR2 FYNNEI. Trimming removed 1 base from V and 4 bases from J, with 14 bases in between. This CDR3 region has 17 residues. The CDR3 DNA sequence: TGTGCCAGCAGTGAAGGGCCCGCCAGGGCAGGGGCCAACGTCCTGACTTTC. It specifies CASSEGPARAGANVLTF.

The chain has TRBV15 and TRBJ2-7, with 7 bases matching TRBD1. From germline, CDR1 is LNHNV and CDR2 YYDKDF (reference sequence). The CDR3 spans 15 residues. Unmatched junction bases numbered 9, after V lost 4 bases and J lost 3 bases. The CDR3 nucleotides read TGTGCCACCAGCATACAAGGGGGCTTAGGCTACGAGCAGTACTTC. It encodes CATSIQGGLGYEQYF.

This clonotype occurred a few times. The V and J genes are TRBV2 and TRBJ2-7, with no clear D. The length of the CDR3 is 13 residues. Trimming cost V 6 bases and J 3 bases, with 12 bases left between them. Germline V CDR1 and CDR2: SNHLY, FYNNEI. The CDR3: CASSRRSDYEQYF. The CDR3 coding sequence is TGTGCCAGCAGCAGACGGTCCGACTACGAGCAGTACTTC.

The chain links TRBV5-6 to TRBJ2-2, with 9 bases that match TRBD2. V lost 0 bases, J lost 0 bases, and 3 bases stayed unmatched. The V gene's germline CDR1 is SGHDT and CDR2 YYEEEE. This CDR3 has 17 amino acids. The CDR3 DNA reads TGTGCCAGCAGCTTGGCTAGCGGGATCGCGAACACCGGGGAGCTGTTTTTT. It codes for CASSLASGIANTGELFF.

This clonotype was detected a few times. The chain uses TRBV2 and TRBJ2-5; D might be TRBD2 (5 bases). Trimming cost V 5 bases and J 4 bases, with 11 bases left between them. The CDR3 is made up of 13 amino acids. Germline values: CDR1 SNHLY, CDR2 FYNNEI. The CDR3 region is CASSHRESETQYF. CDR3 DNA sequence: TGTGCCAGCAGTCACCGGGAATCAGAGACCCAGTACTTC. Drawing the rest from reference TRBV2 and TRBJ2-5, the complete variable domain is EPEVTQTPSHQVTQMGQEVILRCVPISNHLYFYWYRQILGQKVEFLVSFYNNEISEKSEIFDDQFSVERPDGSNFTLKIRSTKLEDSAMYFCASSHRESETQYFGPGTRLLVL.

This clonotype was found a few times. This CDR3 is CAIRVIGGSGYGYTF. The CDR3 DNA reads as TGTGCCATCAGAGTAATCGGCGGCAGCGGCTATGGCTACACCTTC. This sequence joins TRBV10-3 and TRBJ1-2; D not resolved. In germline, CDR1 is ENHRY, CDR2 SYGVKD. The CDR3 length is 15 residues. V lost 6 bases, J lost 4 bases, and 18 bases lay in between.

The table lists this clonotype with many counts. The gene calls are TRBV4-3 and TRBJ2-3; 13 bases match TRBD2. Germline CDR1 LGHNA, CDR2 YSLEER. The CDR3 spans 20 residues. J gave up 3 bases and V 0 bases, and 12 bases lay outside the gene matches. DNA for the CDR3: TGCGCCAGCAGCCAAGATCTGGTGACTAGCGGGAGGTCGGGAACAGATACGCAGTATTTT. Translation: CASSQDLVTSGRSGTDTQYF.

V usage is TRBV30 and J usage is TRBJ2-7; 11 bases are shared with TRBD1. Germline lookup yields CDR1 GTSNPN and CDR2 SVGIG (reference sequence). This CDR3 is built from 15 residues. The V and J ends lost 2 bases and 6 bases, in that order; junction bases with no gene match: 9. The CDR3 loop is CAWSPHGTGGFEQYF. CDR3 coding DNA: TGTGCCTGGAGTCCACACGGGACAGGGGGATTCGAGCAGTACTTC. The variable domain in full, completed from reference TRBV30 and TRBJ2-7, reads SQTIHQWPATLVQPVGSPLSLECTVEGTSNPNLYWYRQAAGRGLQLLFYSVGIGQISSEVPQNLSASRPQDRQFILSSKKLLLSDSGFYLCAWSPHGTGGFEQYFGPGTRLTVT.

This clonotype has more than one count but fewer than ten. The V and J genes are TRBV30 and TRBJ2-1; 8 nucleotides match TRBD2. CDR1 and CDR2 (germline): GTSNPN, SVGIG (reference sequence). The CDR3 covers 16 residues. Unmatched junction bases numbered 12, after V lost 3 bases and J lost 5 bases. The CDR3 sequence: CAWSPVTGGPHNEQFF. The CDR3 nucleotides are TGTGCCTGGAGCCCAGTAACGGGGGGGCCCCACAATGAGCAGTTCTTC.

In DNA, the CDR3 is TGTGCCAGCAGCTGCCCGGGTCAGCCCCAGCATTTT. It yields the protein CASSCPGQPQHF. V is TRBV7-3 and J is TRBJ1-5; D unresolved. The CDR3 consists of 12 residues. The germline V gene encodes CDR1 SGHTA and CDR2 FQGTGA. Trimming pared 4 bases from V and 6 bases from J, leaving 7 bases between.

This clonotype was detected only once. J is TRBJ1-2 and V is TRBV19; D might be TRBD1 (5 bases). Between the trimmed V and J ends, which lost 6 bases and 4 bases, there was a span of 6 bases. CDR1 is LNHDA and CDR2 is SQIVND in the germline V gene (reference sequence). The CDR3 extends over 11 amino acids. In nucleotides, the CDR3 is TGTGCCAGTAGGACAGCCTATGGCTACACCTTC. Amino acids: CASRTAYGYTF.

This clonotype has just a few counts. V gene TRBV4-2 combines with J gene TRBJ1-5, with TRBD1 matching 7 bases. Germline V gives CDR1 LGHNA, CDR2 YNFKEQ. Trimming at V came to 2 bases and at J to 2 bases, leaving 3 bases not matched to a gene. The CDR3 covers 15 residues. The CDR3 spells CASSQRDRGNQPQHF. CDR3 in DNA: TGTGCCAGCAGCCAAAGGGACAGAGGCAATCAGCCCCAGCATTTT.

This clonotype has a handful of counts. The chain joins TRBV12-3 or TRBV12-4 to TRBJ2-7, with D possibly called TRBD1 or TRBD2 (6 bases each). V lost 7 bases to trimming and J lost 3 bases, with 16 bases between them. The length of the CDR3 is 14 residues. This chain's CDR3 is CASNLGGPDYEQYF. The CDR3 nucleotides read TGTGCCAGCAACCTCGGGGGCCCGGACTACGAGCAGTACTTC.

V usage is TRBV5-1 and J usage is TRBJ2-3, with D hard to call. V lost 0 bases and J 4 bases, leaving 9 bases between the germline ends. CDR1 SGHRS and CDR2 YFSETQ come from the germline V gene. This CDR3 is built from 14 residues. The CDR3 spells CASSLASSADTQYF. Written as DNA, the CDR3 is TGCGCCAGCAGCTTGGCCTCTTCGGCAGATACGCAGTATTTT.

This clonotype was observed a few times. The rearrangement links TRBV6-5 to TRBJ2-5; TRBD2 matches at 13 bases. The V and J ends lost 4 bases and 5 bases, in that order; junction bases with no gene match: 7. Germline V gene sequence: CDR1 MNHEY, CDR2 SVGAGI. The CDR3 has 16 residues. CDR3 loop: CASSSGTSGIMETQYF. The CDR3 nucleotides read TGTGCCAGCAGTTCCGGGACTAGCGGGATCATGGAGACCCAGTACTTC.

The table lists this clonotype with a few counts. J is TRBJ1-6 and V is TRBV21-1. TRBV21-1 is a documented pseudogene. The CDR3 contains 18 residues. The CDR3 DNA sequence: TGTGCCAGCAGCAGTCACGGCTCCGGGAGCTCCTATAATTCACCCCTCCACTTT. Its protein product is CASSSHGSGSSYNSPLHF.

The CDR3 nucleotides are TGCAGTGTTAGGGGACAGGGATCCTACGAGCAGTACTTC. Translation gives CSVRGQGSYEQYF. This rearrangement joins TRBV20-1 to TRBJ2-7, with 9 nucleotides matching TRBD1. Germline lookup yields CDR1 DFQATT and CDR2 SNEGSKA (reference sequence). The V gene end was trimmed by 7 bases and the J gene end by 1 base; junction bases not matched to a gene: 5. The length of the CDR3 is 13 residues.

The chain has TRBV10-3 and TRBJ2-6; the D gene is possibly TRBD1 (6 bases). In germline, CDR1 is ENHRY, CDR2 SYGVKD. Trimming pared 4 bases from V and 6 bases from J, leaving 19 bases between. The CDR3 spans 17 residues. CDR3 amino acids: CAISAWGHQGEANVLTF. The CDR3 DNA follows: TGTGCCATCAGTGCATGGGGGCATCAAGGTGAGGCCAACGTCCTGACTTTC.

This chain uses TRBV11-1 with TRBJ2-2; D possibly corresponds to TRBD1 (5 bases). Germline loops: CDR1 SGHAT, CDR2 FQDESV (reference sequence). This CDR3 contains 18 residues. V lost 2 bases, J lost 2 bases, and 18 bases lay in between. This CDR3 reads CASSLRGSGPVNTGELFF. The CDR3, as DNA: TGTGCCAGCAGCTTAAGGGGCTCTGGACCAGTAAACACCGGGGAGCTGTTTTTT.

The chain has TRBV4-3 and TRBJ1-2, with D perhaps TRBD1 (6 bases). The CDR3 length is 14 residues. V was trimmed by 1 base and J by 4 bases, leaving 10 bases between them. The germline V gene has CDR1 LGHNA and CDR2 YSLEER. The CDR3 here is CASSQGQGSYGYTF. The CDR3 DNA sequence: TGCGCCAGCAGCCAAGGGCAGGGGTCCTATGGCTACACCTTC.

On this clonotype itself: With a much larger clone just one base away, this may be a read error. This sequence joins TRBV6-2 or TRBV6-3 and TRBJ2-5; TRBD2 matches at 12 bases. V dropped 6 bases and J dropped 1; count of bases not matched to a gene: 3. The V gene's germline CDR1 is MNHEY and CDR2 SVGEGT. The CDR3 is 15 residues long. CDR3 loop: CASSRGLAGQETQYF. The CDR3 nucleotides read TGTGCCAGCAGCCGGGGACTAGCGGGCCAAGAGACCCAGTACTTC.

The gene calls are TRBV9 and TRBJ2-3, with 7 bases aligning to TRBD2. Looked up from germline, CDR1 is SGDLS and CDR2 is YYNGEE. V shed 10 bases and J 5 bases; nucleotides not matched to a gene: 13. The CDR3 is made up of 14 amino acids. This CDR3 is CASQGGLAVDTQYF. CDR3 coding DNA: TGTGCCTCCCAAGGAGGTCTAGCGGTAGATACGCAGTATTTT.